Presented here are 23 T cell receptor beta chains from one specimen sequenced in a study of tumor-infiltrating lymphocytes in localized non-small cell lung cancer. The protocol was immunoSEQ multiplex PCR, while the TCRdb copy is restricted to in-frame clones and leaves out a portion. The sample lists some 6,700 clones, 65% to 75% occurring once. The specimen sequenced was lung tumor tissue. The origin of the receptors is a human donor with non-small cell lung cancer.

This clone was observed a single time. The genes are TRBV7-2 and TRBJ1-2; TRBD1 is a possible D gene (5 bases). The CDR3 consists of 13 residues. Germline CDR1 SGHTA, CDR2 FQGNSA. V dropped 0 bases and J dropped 6 bases, with 8 bases sitting between them. CDR3 nucleotide sequence: TGTGCCAGCAGCTTAGCAGGGGACGATGGCTACACCTTC. Residues: CASSLAGDDGYTF.

V and J are TRBV4-2 and TRBJ1-2; D is perhaps TRBD1 (6 bases). Germline V gene sequence: CDR1 LGHNA, CDR2 YNFKEQ. This CDR3 is 15 amino acids long. Deletions cut 0 bases from V and 8 bases from J, with 16 bases between. The chain's CDR3 is CASSQDDGGLTGYTF. The CDR3 DNA is TGTGCCAGCAGCCAAGATGATGGGGGGCTGACGGGCTACACCTTC.

The rearrangement uses TRBV30 and TRBJ2-5; TRBD1 is a possible D gene (5 bases). The CDR3 is made up of 14 amino acids. Per germline, CDR1 GTSNPN and CDR2 SVGIG (reference sequence). Trimming took 0 bases from V and 7 from J, leaving 15 bases between them. CDR3 loop: CAWSVGQGIGTQYF. CDR3 DNA sequence: TGTGCCTGGAGTGTCGGTCAGGGAATAGGGACCCAGTACTTC.

J is TRBJ1-1 and V is TRBV5-4; the match to TRBD1 covers 8 bases. The germline CDR1 and CDR2 sequences are SGHNT and YYREEE (reference sequence). The CDR3 consists of 14 residues. The V gene end was trimmed by 8 bases and the J gene end by 5 bases; junction bases not matched to a gene: 11. The CDR3 here is CASSTGGRRTEAFF. Written as DNA, the CDR3 is TGTGCCAGTAGCACAGGGGGGAGGAGGACTGAAGCTTTCTTT.

V is TRBV4-3 and J is TRBJ2-3; weak D call: TRBD2 (6 bases). There are 13 residues in the CDR3. V shed 1 base and J shed 5 bases, with 7 bases lying between them. Germline V gives CDR1 LGHNA, CDR2 YSLEER. The CDR3 spells CASSQAGEDTQYF. In nucleotides, the CDR3 is TGCGCCAGCAGCCAAGCGGGGGAAGATACGCAGTATTTT.

This chain links TRBV7-2 with TRBJ1-5; D is ambiguous. V was cut by 1 base and J by 7 bases, with 8 bases left in between. This CDR3 region has 13 residues. Germline CDR1 reads SGHTA; CDR2 reads FQGNSA. CDR3 sequence reads: CASSLGRRQPQHF. In nucleotides, the CDR3 is TGTGCCAGCAGCTTAGGTAGGAGGCAGCCCCAGCATTTT.

This sequence joins TRBV7-9 and TRBJ2-3, with no clear D. Per germline, CDR1 SEHNR and CDR2 FQNEAQ (reference sequence). Trimming left V 2 bases short and J 4 bases short, with 7 bases between. CDR3 size: 13 residues. CDR3 nucleotides: TGTGCCAGCAGCTTACACTCCTCAGATACGCAGTATTTT. This translates into CASSLHSSDTQYF.

The rearrangement links TRBV2 to TRBJ2-7; D is unclear. Between the trimmed V and J ends, which lost 4 bases and 6 bases, there was a span of 13 bases. The CDR3 spans 13 residues. Germline V gene data show CDR1 as SNHLY and CDR2 as FYNNEI. This CDR3 reads CASSGQVGSEQYF. For the CDR3, the DNA is TGTGCCAGCAGTGGTCAGGTCGGCTCCGAGCAGTACTTC.

V is TRBV10-1 and J is TRBJ2-7; tentatively, D is TRBD1 or TRBD2 (5 bases each). This CDR3 region has 15 residues. Trimming pared 3 bases from V and 5 bases from J, leaving 17 bases between. The germline gives CDR1 WNHNN, CDR2 SYGVQD (reference sequence). DNA of the CDR3: TGCGCCAGCAGTGACCGGGGCTCGTCAGTCGACGAGCAGTACTTC. This codes for CASSDRGSSVDEQYF.

The rearrangement links TRBV27 to TRBJ1-1; possibly TRBD1 for D (5 bases). This CDR3 is built from 14 residues. V was clipped by 6 bases and J by 4 bases, with 15 bases between them. In germline, CDR1 is MNHEY, CDR2 SMNVEV (reference sequence). The chain's CDR3 is CASSLAGPSTEAFF. DNA of the CDR3: TGTGCCAGCAGCCTCGCAGGGCCCAGCACTGAAGCTTTCTTT.

The gene calls are TRBV29-1 and TRBJ1-4; TRBD1 agrees at 9 bases. Trimming at V came to 4 bases and at J to 0 bases, leaving 9 bases not matched to a gene. CDR3 length: 17 amino acids. Germline V lookup: CDR1 SQVTM, CDR2 ANQGSEA. The CDR3 loop is CSVVSGQGTATNEKLFF. DNA of the CDR3: TGCAGCGTTGTATCTGGACAGGGGACAGCAACTAATGAAAAACTGTTTTTT.

This rearrangement joins TRBV5-1 to TRBJ1-1, with D maybe TRBD1 (6 bases). Germline V gene sequence: CDR1 SGHRS, CDR2 YFSETQ. V was pared by 4 bases and J by 1 base, with 11 bases between. The CDR3 runs to 14 residues. The chain's CDR3 is CASSQQTGNTEAFF. In DNA, the CDR3 is TGCGCCAGCAGCCAACAGACAGGGAACACTGAAGCTTTCTTT. The variable domain in full, completed from reference TRBV5-1 and TRBJ1-1, reads KAGVTQTPRYLIKTRGQQVTLSCSPISGHRSVSWYQQTPGQGLQFLFEYFSETQRNKGNFPGRFSGRQFSNSRSEMNVSTLELGDSALYLCASSQQTGNTEAFFGQGTRLTVV.

This chain connects TRBV7-9 to TRBJ1-4; a possible D gene is TRBD1 (6 bases). CDR1 is SEHNR, CDR2 FQNEAQ, per germline (reference sequence). This CDR3 spans 15 amino acids. V dropped 5 bases and J dropped 3 bases, with 13 bases sitting between them. CDR3 DNA sequence: TGTGCCAGCAGCAAAGCAGGGGCCTCTAATGAAAAACTGTTTTTT. Its protein is CASSKAGASNEKLFF.

This rearrangement joins TRBV10-3 to TRBJ1-2; D gene unclear. Germline values: CDR1 ENHRY, CDR2 SYGVKD. The CDR3 is 12 residues long. V lost 4 bases to trimming and J lost 1 base, with 4 bases between them. CDR3 loop: CAISGGNYGYTF. The CDR3, as DNA: TGTGCCATCAGTGGCGGTAACTATGGCTACACCTTC.

CDR3 sequence: CASSLNGQSDTIYF. CDR3 coding DNA: TGCGCCAGCAGCTTGAACGGCCAGAGTGACACCATATATTTT. The rearrangement links TRBV5-1 to TRBJ1-3; unclear D gene. This CDR3 is built from 14 residues. Germline values: CDR1 SGHRS, CDR2 YFSETQ. V was cut by 1 base and J by 8 bases, with 13 bases left in between.

The CDR3 here is CASSKVGEAGNTIYF. The CDR3 DNA reads as TGTGCCAGTAGTAAGGTGGGGGAGGCTGGAAACACCATATATTTT. The rearrangement uses TRBV19 and TRBJ1-3, with a weak D call TRBD1 (5 bases). The V gene lost 4 bases and the J gene lost 2 bases, with 12 bases spanning the gap. Germline CDR1 LNHDA, CDR2 SQIVND (reference sequence). The CDR3 covers 15 residues.

There are a few counts of this clone. The chain recombines TRBV7-9 with TRBJ2-3; 7 nucleotides line up with TRBD1. The CDR3 contains 14 residues. Germline values: CDR1 SEHNR, CDR2 FQNEAQ (reference sequence). The junction had 5 bases not matched to a gene; V was cut back by 6 bases and J by 2 bases. CDR3 sequence reads: CASRAGGSTDTQYF. Written as DNA, the CDR3 is TGTGCCAGCAGGGCAGGGGGTTCCACAGATACGCAGTATTTT.

The sample holds a few counts of this clone. The rearrangement uses TRBV10-3 and TRBJ1-1; 8 bases align to TRBD1. Trimming cost V 6 bases and J 5 bases; bases outside gene matches: 5. Germline assignment: CDR1 ENHRY and CDR2 SYGVKD. This CDR3 spans 13 amino acids. The CDR3 loop reads CAISDRGGTEAFF. The CDR3 nucleotides are TGTGCCATCAGCGACAGGGGAGGGACTGAAGCTTTCTTT.

V usage is TRBV28 and J usage is TRBJ2-5; 14 nucleotides line up with TRBD2. Germline-derived CDR1 and CDR2 are MDHEN and SYDVKM. V gave up 7 bases and J gave up 5 bases; unmatched junction bases: 9. The CDR3 consists of 16 residues. In DNA form, the CDR3 reads TGTGCCAGCACCCCGACTAGCGGGAGGGTGATGGAGACCCAGTACTTC. As protein: CASTPTSGRVMETQYF.

This chain uses TRBV6-6 with TRBJ2-1, with TRBD2 matching 7 bases. CDR3 length: 14 residues. Germline V gives CDR1 MNHNY, CDR2 SVGAGI (reference sequence). The V segment lost 10 bases and the J segment 0 bases; nucleotides outside the gene matches: 6. The CDR3 region is CATVAGYSYNEQFF. The DNA for the CDR3 is TGTGCCACCGTAGCGGGCTACTCCTACAATGAGCAGTTCTTC.

The V call is TRBV11-2, the J call TRBJ2-7, with D perhaps matching TRBD1 or TRBD2 (6 bases each). Trimming removed 4 bases from V and 2 bases from J, with 9 bases in between. This CDR3 is built from 13 residues. Per germline, CDR1 SGHAT and CDR2 FQNNGV. The CDR3 DNA follows: TGTGCCAGCAGCTCGGGGGCCGCCTACGAGCAGTACTTC. Its protein product is CASSSGAAYEQYF.

V is TRBV20-1 and J is TRBJ1-4, with no clear D. Per the germline V gene, CDR1 is DFQATT and CDR2 is SNEGSKA (reference sequence). The length of the CDR3 is 11 residues. V was cut by 3 bases and J by 3 bases, with 2 bases left in between. This CDR3 is CSARSNEKLFF. In DNA, the CDR3 is TGCAGTGCTAGGTCTAATGAAAAACTGTTTTTT.

The rearrangement uses TRBV12-5 and TRBJ1-3; D is unclear. The CDR3 is 18 amino acids. V lost 2 bases to trimming and J lost 1 base, with 18 bases between them. The V gene's germline CDR1 is LGHNT and CDR2 FRNRAP. This CDR3 reads CASGLSYFSAESGNTIYF. The CDR3 DNA is TGTGCTAGTGGTTTGTCGTACTTTTCGGCTGAGTCTGGAAACACCATATATTTT.